The T cell receptor beta chain under discussion was sequenced for a study of cytomegalovirus exposure and HLA in healthy donors. Study-wide context: Most genotyped donors, over 70% of roughly 400, had Caucasian-associated genetic ancestry.

A remark on this clone: The target antigen is unknown.

Study-wide points: In vitro, a few CMV-associated chains proved specific for CMV antigens. Apparent HLA restriction characterized most CMV-associated TCR beta chains in a later analysis. Within the data, a cluster of highly shared sequence variants was likely a sequencing artifact.

The PCR employed 60 Vbeta primers together with 13 Jbeta primers. TCRdb keeps only in-frame clones here, not all; method: immunoSEQ multiplex PCR. The sample carries 100,000 to 150,000 clones, 81% recorded once. The length of the CDR3 is 15 residues. CDR1 and CDR2 (germline): SGHDN, FVKESK. V lost 4 bases and J 3 bases, leaving 15 bases between the germline ends. The receptor was isolated from a young man in good health and CMV-seropositive. Source material: PBMCs. The gene calls are TRBV14 and TRBJ1-2; D is possibly TRBD1 (6 bases). The CDR3 DNA sequence: TGTGCCAGCAGCCCCCGAGGACAGCCAGACTATGGCTACACCTTC. This encodes CASSPRGQPDYGYTF.